Listed here are 15 T cell receptor beta chains from one sample, sequenced in a study of T cells in Graves' hyperthyroidism and ophthalmopathy. Amplified regions were TCR beta CDR3 sequences from RNA transcripts. The HTBI primer set was used in a first-round RT-PCR of the TCR CDR3. Via MiXCR, TCRdb re-called the multiplex PCR reads, giving one row per CDR3 protein. The data show hundreds of thousands of distinct CDR3 sequences, around 14% seen once. The sequencing sample was made of blood. Receptors originate from a woman aged 18-30 years with Graves' hyperthyroidism that later progressed to Graves' ophthalmopathy.

The sample holds a few counts of this clonotype. The CDR3 DNA is TGTGCCAGCAGCCCGGGTGGGGTTTTCTGGGAGCAGTACTTC. This codes for CASSPGGVFWEQYF. V is TRBV5-8 and J is TRBJ2-7, with D unresolved. Between the trimmed V and J ends, which lost 4 bases and 7 bases, there was a span of 18 bases. Germline V lookup: CDR1 SGHTS, CDR2 YDEGEE. This CDR3 is built from 14 residues.

Only a few counts were recorded for this clonotype. The genes are TRBV11-2 and TRBJ2-7, with TRBD1 identical over 9 bases. The germline V gene has CDR1 SGHAT and CDR2 FQNNGV. CDR3 length: 12 amino acids. The V and J ends lost 5 bases and 8 bases, in that order; junction bases with no gene match: 4. The CDR3 sequence: CASSHGTGKQYF. The CDR3 DNA sequence: TGTGCCAGCAGCCACGGGACAGGGAAGCAGTACTTC.

The V and J genes are TRBV6-4 and TRBJ1-2, with D unclear. V lost 0 bases to trimming and J lost 8 bases, with 10 bases between them. The germline V gene encodes CDR1 MRHNA and CDR2 SNTAGT. The CDR3 extends over 13 amino acids. In DNA form, the CDR3 reads TGTGCCAGCAGTGACTCAGGGTTAAACGGCTACACCTTC. Translation: CASSDSGLNGYTF.

In this sample, this clonotype turned up many times. V usage is TRBV20-1 and J usage is TRBJ1-1, with D possibly being TRBD1 (5 bases). Looked up from germline, CDR1 is DFQATT and CDR2 is SNEGSKA (reference sequence). V dropped 0 bases and J dropped 6 bases, with 14 bases sitting between them. The CDR3 covers 14 residues. The CDR3 spells CSARDKGTRAEAFF. Here the CDR3 DNA reads TGCAGTGCTAGAGATAAAGGAACCAGGGCTGAAGCTTTCTTT.

This clonotype came up a few times. The rearrangement joins TRBV9 to TRBJ2-1, with TRBD2 matching 16 bases. Germline-derived CDR1 and CDR2 are SGDLS and YYNGEE. J gave up 8 bases and V 4 bases, and 9 bases lay outside the gene matches. The CDR3 has 17 amino acids. This CDR3 is CASSPRKGLAGGDEQFF. CDR3 nucleotides: TGTGCCAGCAGCCCGAGAAAGGGACTAGCGGGGGGGGATGAGCAGTTCTTC.

This chain connects TRBV6-5 to TRBJ1-2; 8 nucleotides match TRBD1. Germline V gives CDR1 MNHEY, CDR2 SVGAGI. V shed 2 bases, J shed 7 bases, and the junction held 3 bases outside the gene matches. This CDR3 has 13 amino acids. The CDR3 nucleotides read TGTGCCAGCAGTTACCAGGGGGCTTCTGGCTACACCTTC. Protein sequence: CASSYQGASGYTF.

This clonotype was seen only a few times. The V call is TRBV6-1, the J call TRBJ2-3; 10 bases line up with TRBD2. The CDR3 has 16 amino acids. Per germline, CDR1 MNHNS and CDR2 SASEGT. The V gene end was trimmed by 4 bases and the J gene end by 1 base; junction bases not matched to a gene: 5. The CDR3: CASSGRGLAGTDTQYF. CDR3 in DNA: TGTGCCAGCAGTGGGAGAGGACTAGCGGGCACAGATACGCAGTATTTT.

This clonotype was seen only a few times. The CDR3 region is CASSYGGKGLASPRGLQETQYF. In DNA, the CDR3 is TGTGCCAGCAGTTATGGGGGCAAGGGACTAGCGTCACCCAGGGGCCTCCAAGAGACCCAGTACTTC. The chain recombines TRBV6-2 or TRBV6-3 with TRBJ2-5; 10 bases match TRBD2. From germline, CDR1 is MNHEY and CDR2 SVGEGT. The CDR3 covers 22 residues. V dropped 3 bases and J dropped 1; count of bases not matched to a gene: 23.

This clonotype has ten or more counts. The J gene is TRBJ2-7, the V gene TRBV28; 10 positions agree with TRBD1. CDR1 is MDHEN and CDR2 is SYDVKM in the germline V gene. V dropped 5 bases and J dropped 6; count of bases not matched to a gene: 4. The CDR3 has 13 residues. The CDR3 DNA reads TGTGCCAGCAGTCCGGGACAGGGGACCGAGCAGTACTTC. Amino acid sequence: CASSPGQGTEQYF.

This clonotype occurred a few times. The rearrangement uses TRBV6-1 and TRBJ2-3; possibly TRBD2 for D (5 bases). The CDR3 loop spans 11 amino acids. CDR1 is MNHNS and CDR2 is SASEGT in the germline V gene. V was cut by 7 bases and J by 8 bases, with 10 bases left in between. CDR3 nucleotide sequence: TGTGCCAGCATGACCGGAGGTACGCAGTATTTT. Protein product: CASMTGGTQYF.

This clonotype was counted ten times or more. This sequence joins TRBV6-1 and TRBJ1-4; unclear D gene. This CDR3 comprises 12 residues. V was trimmed by 7 bases and J by 5 bases, leaving 8 bases between them. The V gene's germline CDR1 is MNHNS and CDR2 SASEGT. CDR3 coding DNA: TGTGCCAGCATGCAGGTGAATGAAAAACTGTTTTTT. Residues: CASMQVNEKLFF.

This clonotype has just a few counts. The CDR3 loop is CASSISGTKAGYGYTF. CDR3 DNA sequence: TGTGCCAGTAGTATATCGGGAACTAAAGCGGGCTATGGCTACACCTTC. This chain links TRBV19 with TRBJ1-2, with D uncertain. In germline, CDR1 is LNHDA, CDR2 SQIVND (reference sequence). The CDR3 contains 16 residues. V lost 2 bases and J lost 4, with 17 bases in between.

This chain joins TRBV27 and TRBJ2-3; D is perhaps TRBD2 (6 bases). V was cut by 10 bases and J by 6 bases, with 23 bases left in between. This CDR3 has 15 amino acids. Germline lookup yields CDR1 MNHEY and CDR2 SMNVEV (reference sequence). The CDR3 loop is CATRRRAAVPDTQYF. In DNA form, the CDR3 reads TGTGCCACCAGGCGGAGGGCGGCCGTCCCGGATACGCAGTATTTT.

The CDR3 nucleotides are TGTGCCAGCAGCGTAAGCGGTCGGAGGGCGGACTACAATGAGCAGTTCTTC. Amino acids: CASSVSGRRADYNEQFF. This chain uses TRBV9 with TRBJ2-1; maybe TRBD2 (6 bases). From germline, CDR1 is SGDLS and CDR2 YYNGEE. V was pared by 1 base and J by 3 bases, with 17 bases between. The CDR3 has 17 residues.

This clonotype was seen just once. The chain has TRBV30 and TRBJ2-5; D is perhaps TRBD1 or TRBD2 (5 bases each). With 2 bases removed from V and 1 base from J, the gap between germline ends came to 20 bases. CDR3 length: 17 amino acids. Germline assignment: CDR1 GTSNPN and CDR2 SVGIG (reference sequence). The chain's CDR3 is CAWSPPVVGGSQETQYF. CDR3 coding DNA: TGTGCCTGGAGTCCCCCAGTTGTTGGGGGATCCCAAGAGACCCAGTACTTC.